This record concerns one T cell receptor beta chain sequence. The target antigen is unknown. The CDR3 covers 16 residues. Trimming stripped 1 base from V and 5 bases from J, with 16 bases between. Germline V gene lookup returns CDR1 SGHVS and CDR2 FQNEAQ. The sample is drawn from a study of cytomegalovirus exposure and HLA in healthy donors. Background on the study: The same platform used for the 600 to 750 first-cohort repertoires was also used for the 100 to 150 validation repertoires, as a later analysis reported. Findings and caveats of the study: The study designated roughly 160 TCR beta chains cytomegalovirus-associated.

The assay was immunoSEQ multiplex PCR, and TCRdb's table has in-frame clones only and misses some. The table has 150,000 to 200,000 clones, 85% seen once. The sample taken for sequencing was PBMCs. The TCR comes from a man aged 25 to 45 in good health and CMV-seropositive. This chain uses TRBV7-8 with TRBJ2-3; a weak D match, TRBD1 (5 bases). This chain's CDR3 is CASSLGRLFTGDTQYF. CDR3 nucleotide sequence: TGTGCCAGCAGCTTAGGTCGCCTTTTTACAGGAGATACGCAGTATTTT.